This T cell receptor beta chain was identified during a study of blood T cell repertoires in COVID-19. The J segment lost 1 base and the V segment lost 5 bases, leaving 3 bases of the junction unmatched. CDR1 SEHNR and CDR2 FQNEAQ come from the germline V gene (reference sequence). The CDR3 is 15 residues long. Some clones are missing from TCRdb's copy, which holds only in-frame ones; the method was immunoSEQ multiplex PCR. The sample includes around 79,000 clones, around 89% of them seen just once. This sequence joins TRBV7-9 and TRBJ2-3; 10 positions agree with TRBD2. The sample was peripheral blood. This sequence originates from a human donor in a cohort sampled during active COVID-19. The CDR3 sequence is CASSRTSGGTDTQYF. DNA of the CDR3: TGTGCCAGCAGCAGGACTAGCGGCGGCACAGATACGCAGTATTTT.